This T cell receptor beta chain was identified in a study of response to subunit inactivated influenza vaccine. This clonotype was picked up a small number of times. No antigen is known for it. MiXCR, applied by TCRdb to the RT-PCR reads, yields one record per CDR3 protein. The repertoire includes 650,000 to 700,000 distinct CDR3 sequences, around 14% of them detected once, and 11% sits in the top ten. Findings and caveats of the study: Only a handful of new T cells, the authors suggested, are recruited with each seasonal influenza vaccination.

The germline V gene encodes CDR1 MNHEY and CDR2 SVGEGT. V gave up 4 bases and J gave up 6 bases; unmatched junction bases: 8. The CDR3 contains 17 residues. Material: PBMCs from blood, obtained 11 to 12 days after vaccination. This sequence was found in a man aged 45-60 years who received an inactivated influenza vaccine. This chain joins TRBV6-2 or TRBV6-3 and TRBJ2-1; TRBD2 matches 14 bases. The CDR3 region is CASSSLGTSGRGNEQFF. The CDR3 coding sequence is TGTGCCAGCAGTTCCCTAGGGACTAGCGGGAGAGGCAATGAGCAGTTCTTC.